The source of this T cell receptor (beta chain) is a study of cytotoxic CD8 clonotypes in ibrutinib-treated CLL. V was pared by 3 bases and J by 4 bases, with 4 bases of the junction left unmatched. The CDR3 runs 15 residues. The germline CDR1 and CDR2 sequences are MDHEN and SYDVKM. Whole-study findings and limits: Clonality showed a rise at ibrutinib response that reversed toward baseline at progression. Stable or contracted on treatment, public clonotypes were also uncommon. Clonality was higher at baseline than in age-matched healthy donors and tracked circulating CD8+ T-cell counts.

Concerning this clone: What it recognizes is unknown.

Some clones are missing from TCRdb's copy, which holds only in-frame ones; the method was immunoSEQ multiplex PCR. The sample consists of approximately 15,000 clones, approximately 60% of them appearing once. This receptor was taken from a human donor with chronic lymphocytic leukemia. The sequencing used PBMCs, collected before ibrutinib treatment. The chain links TRBV28 to TRBJ2-3; 10 bases are a match to TRBD2. The CDR3 DNA reads TGTGCCAGCAGTTTTTCACTAGCGGGGTCAGATACGCAGTATTTT. Its protein is CASSFSLAGSDTQYF.